Detailed here is one TCR beta chain. Its matching antigen is unknown. This entry belongs to a study of T cell responses to AZD1222 COVID-19 vaccine. Regarding the study as a whole: Nearly half of spike-specific TCRs reportedly target unmutated variant regions. Increased Spike-specific TCR breadth and depth were observed after two AZD1222 doses. Donor demographics were predominantly white British with a female majority; clonal diversity may be underestimated. Without day 14 samples, only post-peak T cell repertoires were studied.

Measured with immunoSEQ multiplex PCR; TCRdb has only the in-frame clones, and not every one. The sample contains roughly 100,000 clones, roughly 90% of which appear only once. V dropped 5 bases and J dropped 4 bases, with 14 bases sitting between them. This CDR3 spans 14 amino acids. Germline V lookup: CDR1 MDHEN, CDR2 SYDVKM. The rearrangement uses TRBV28 and TRBJ1-1, with a tentative D call TRBD1 (6 bases). This TCR was sampled from an adult who received the AZD1222 COVID-19 vaccine. The sample was peripheral blood, taken 28 days after the second AZD1222 dose. The CDR3 region has the DNA TGTGCCAGCAGTGTAACAGGGAAAGCCACTGAAGCTTTCTTT. As protein: CASSVTGKATEAFF.